The present entry profiles one T cell receptor beta chain with its context. The data derive from a study of blood T cell repertoires in COVID-19. Study as a whole: The study drew acute and convalescent COVID-19 samples from the United States, Italy and Spain.

Sequencing was performed with immunoSEQ multiplex PCR; in TCRdb, only in-frame clones are kept and a portion is missing. This sample yields roughly 300,000 clones, of which 65% to 90% are seen a single time; 7.2% belongs to the top ten. Trimming shortened V by 6 bases and J by 2 bases, and 11 bases separated the two germline ends. CDR3 length: 13 amino acids. Germline loops: CDR1 MNHEY, CDR2 SVGAGI. V gene TRBV6-5 combines with J gene TRBJ2-7; no clear D gene. This sequence was found in a human donor in a cohort sampled during active COVID-19. Sample: peripheral blood. DNA for the CDR3: TGTGCCAGCAGACCAAACTTCGCCTACGAGCAGTACTTC. As protein: CASRPNFAYEQYF.